This passage covers 13 T cell receptor beta chains from one sample sequenced in a study of blood T cell repertoires in COVID-19 (TCRdb year 2020). Receptor libraries were prepared by the immunoSEQ multiplex PCR assay. TCRdb stores this immuneACCESS table with in-frame sequences only. Part of the clones is absent; in the studies checked, under half of the shortfall reflects unresolved V genes, and no reason is known for the rest. This sample is represented by about 240,000 clones; 70% to 80% of them were singletons. The biggest ten clones account for around 3.2% of the sample. The sequenced material came from peripheral blood. These receptors all come from a woman of 80 years or more with acute or convalescent COVID-19.

The CDR3 nucleotides are TGTGCCAGCAGCTTACGGGGCACTGAAGCTTTCTTT. This encodes CASSLRGTEAFF. The V call is TRBV7-9, the J call TRBJ1-1; no clear D. The V gene lost 2 bases and the J gene lost 4 bases, with 5 bases spanning the gap. This CDR3 comprises 12 residues. Germline V CDR1 and CDR2: SEHNR, FQNEAQ (reference sequence).

The genes are TRBV5-6 and TRBJ2-4; TRBD2 might be the D (6 bases). The CDR3 has 13 amino acids. V was cut by 0 bases and J by 10 bases, with 11 bases left in between. In germline, CDR1 is SGHDT, CDR2 YYEEEE. Written as DNA, the CDR3 is TGTGCCAGCAGCTTGGCGGGGGTAGGGATTCAGTACTTC. Amino acid sequence: CASSLAGVGIQYF.

This clone was seen only a few times. The V gene is TRBV27, the J gene TRBJ1-5; TRBD1 might be the D (6 bases). V lost 1 base to trimming and J lost 3 bases, with 13 bases between them. Germline V CDR1 and CDR2: MNHEY, SMNVEV (reference sequence). The CDR3 is 16 amino acids. The CDR3 bases are TGTGCCAGCAGTTTATTGATGAAGGGGGACAATCAGCCCCAGCATTTT. This sequence encodes CASSLLMKGDNQPQHF.

The rearrangement uses TRBV18 and TRBJ2-1; 8 positions agree with TRBD2. The ends lost 2 bases at V and 5 bases at J; junction bases unmatched: 5. CDR3 length: 15 amino acids. Germline CDR1 and CDR2: KGHSH and LQKENI. The CDR3 sequence is CASSPITGGDNEQFF. DNA for the CDR3: TGTGCCAGCTCACCAATAACGGGGGGGGACAATGAGCAGTTCTTC. Based on the CDR3 plus reference TRBV18 and TRBJ2-1, the full variable domain is NAGVMQNPRHLVRRRGQEARLRCSPMKGHSHVYWYRQLPEEGLKFMVYLQKENIIDESGMPKERFSAEFPKEGPSILRIQQVVRGDSAAYFCASSPITGGDNEQFFGPGTRLTVL.

This clone occurred once. The chain employs TRBV10-3 and TRBJ1-4; perhaps TRBD1 as D (6 bases). There are 15 residues in the CDR3. Per germline, CDR1 ENHRY and CDR2 SYGVKD. The V end was cut by 3 bases, the J end by 8 bases, with 16 bases between. CDR3 protein: CAISDFNTGSEKLFF. Here the CDR3 DNA reads TGTGCCATCAGTGACTTCAATACAGGGAGCGAAAAACTGTTTTTT.

The V gene is TRBV3-1 (or the pseudogene TRBV3-2), the J gene TRBJ1-2; no clear D gene. The germline V gene has CDR1 LGHDT and CDR2 YNNKEL (reference sequence). The CDR3 contains 13 residues. Between the trimmed V and J ends, which lost 3 bases and 5 bases, there was a span of 10 bases. In DNA, the CDR3 is TGTGCCAGCAGCCAGGGAGGGATGTATGGCTACACCTTC. The encoded protein is CASSQGGMYGYTF.

Only a few counts were recorded for this clone. The V and J genes are TRBV5-1 and TRBJ1-1, with 8 bases identical to TRBD1. Germline CDR1 reads SGHRS; CDR2 reads YFSETQ. The CDR3 loop spans 16 amino acids. The J segment lost 5 bases and the V segment lost 1 base, leaving 10 bases of the junction unmatched. This CDR3 is CASSLRSGGAGTEAFF. CDR3 DNA: TGCGCCAGCAGCTTGAGGTCAGGGGGCGCAGGAACTGAAGCTTTCTTT. Full variable domain (remainder filled in from reference TRBV5-1 and TRBJ1-1): KAGVTQTPRYLIKTRGQQVTLSCSPISGHRSVSWYQQTPGQGLQFLFEYFSETQRNKGNFPGRFSGRQFSNSRSEMNVSTLELGDSALYLCASSLRSGGAGTEAFFGQGTRLTVV.

The chain joins TRBV7-2 to TRBJ2-2; D is possibly TRBD1 (6 bases). V was cut by 6 bases and J by 0 bases, with 14 bases left in between. The CDR3 has 16 residues. The germline V gene encodes CDR1 SGHTA and CDR2 FQGNSA. CDR3 region: CASRYRTEANTGELFF. CDR3 in DNA: TGTGCCAGCAGATACCGGACAGAAGCGAACACCGGGGAGCTGTTTTTT.

This chain joins TRBV6-5 and TRBJ1-6; D remains ambiguous. V shed 2 bases and J shed 7 bases, with 9 bases lying between them. CDR3 length: 14 residues. Looked up from germline, CDR1 is MNHEY and CDR2 is SVGAGI. The CDR3 DNA sequence: TGTGCCAGCAGTTACATCCGGGGAAATTCACCCCTCCACTTT. Protein sequence: CASSYIRGNSPLHF.

In its sample, this clone was seen a few times. The CDR3 bases are TGCGCCAGCAGCCAGGCCGCCCGACAGGGTTGGAGGACAGATACGCAGTATTTT. Protein sequence: CASSQAARQGWRTDTQYF. The J gene is TRBJ2-3, the V gene TRBV4-3, with 7 bases aligning to TRBD1. In germline, CDR1 is LGHNA, CDR2 YSLEER. Losses at the gene ends were 3 bases for V and 3 bases for J; bases not matched to a gene: 15. CDR3 size: 18 residues.

This clone was seen a single time. The rearrangement links TRBV5-1 to TRBJ2-3; 8 bases are shared with TRBD1. J lost 2 bases, V lost 0 bases, and 8 bases had no gene match. The V gene's germline CDR1 is SGHRS and CDR2 YFSETQ. The CDR3 is 17 residues long. The CDR3 sequence is CASSLERTGPNTDTQYF. Written as DNA, the CDR3 is TGCGCCAGCAGCTTGGAGAGGACAGGGCCCAACACAGATACGCAGTATTTT.

V gene TRBV5-1 combines with J gene TRBJ2-2, with D perhaps TRBD1 (6 bases). Germline CDR1 is SGHRS and CDR2 is YFSETQ. The germline V and J ends were trimmed by 1 base and 15 bases, with 19 bases remaining between them. This CDR3 contains 14 residues. DNA for the CDR3: TGCGCCAGCAGCTTGCTAGTGTCAGGGGAACGGTTGTTTTTT. Protein product: CASSLLVSGERLFF.

The chain links TRBV5-1 to TRBJ1-1; D is undetermined. CDR3 length: 14 residues. Germline V gene lookup returns CDR1 SGHRS and CDR2 YFSETQ. The germline V and J ends were trimmed by 0 bases and 1 base, with 7 bases remaining between them. DNA for the CDR3: TGCGCCAGCAGCTTGGGGGCAGGGAACACTGAAGCTTTCTTT. This sequence encodes CASSLGAGNTEAFF.